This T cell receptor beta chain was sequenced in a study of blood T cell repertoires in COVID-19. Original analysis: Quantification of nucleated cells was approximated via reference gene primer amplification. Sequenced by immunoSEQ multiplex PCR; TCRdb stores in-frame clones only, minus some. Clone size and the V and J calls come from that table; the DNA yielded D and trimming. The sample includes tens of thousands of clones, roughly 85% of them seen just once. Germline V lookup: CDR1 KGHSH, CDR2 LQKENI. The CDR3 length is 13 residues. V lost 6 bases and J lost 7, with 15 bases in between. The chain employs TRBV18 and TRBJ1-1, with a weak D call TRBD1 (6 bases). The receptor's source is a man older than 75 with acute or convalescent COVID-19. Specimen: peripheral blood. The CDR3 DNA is TGTGCCAGCTCTTCGACAGGAGCCGTTGAAGCTTTCTTT. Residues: CASSSTGAVEAFF.